The rows below give T cell receptor beta chains drawn from one sample of a study of blood T cell repertoires in COVID-19. Profiling relied on immunoSEQ multiplex PCR, and the TCRdb table lists in-frame clones only, not all of them. The data contain about 480,000 clones, around nine tenths of them singletons. Sequenced input: PBMCs or T cells enriched from blood (not recorded which). The receptors shown here come from a woman in her thirties or forties who had recovered from COVID-19. CDR3s include the opening cysteine and the closing phenylalanine or tryptophan. Each record gives: J gene, D gene, V gene, clone size, CDR3 protein, CDR3 DNA. The D gene is left open where the match is weak. Clone size appears in some rows only: once, few, many, or a class for an expanded clone.

j_call: TRBJ1-2; d_call: NA; v_call: TRBV5-1; clone_size: once; cdr3_aa: CASSLAFSSPDGYTF; cdr3_nt: TGCGCCAGCAGCTTGGCCTTCTCCTCACCAGATGGCTACACCTTC
j_call: TRBJ2-7; d_call: TRBD2; v_call: TRBV29-1; clone_size: NA; cdr3_aa: CSAQVGGTYEQYF; cdr3_nt: TGCAGCGCTCAGGTCGGGGGGACCTACGAGCAGTACTTC
j_call: TRBJ1-2; d_call: TRBD1; v_call: TRBV19; clone_size: once; cdr3_aa: CASSIGDSLNYGYTF; cdr3_nt: TGTGCCAGTAGTATTGGGGACAGCCTCAACTATGGCTACACCTTC
j_call: TRBJ2-1; d_call: TRBD2; v_call: TRBV9; clone_size: NA; cdr3_aa: CASSSRLAGGGGEQFF; cdr3_nt: TGTGCCAGCAGCTCACGATTAGCGGGAGGAGGGGGTGAGCAGTTCTTC
j_call: TRBJ1-2; d_call: TRBD1; v_call: TRBV3-1/TRBV3-2; clone_size: NA; cdr3_aa: CASSQARDRWYGYTF; cdr3_nt: TGTGCCAGCAGCCAAGCTAGGGACAGGTGGTATGGCTACACCTTC
j_call: TRBJ1-4; d_call: NA; v_call: TRBV6-2/TRBV6-3; clone_size: once; cdr3_aa: CASSLSEKLFF; cdr3_nt: TGTGCCAGCAGCTTATCTGAAAAACTGTTTTTT
j_call: TRBJ2-7; d_call: TRBD1; v_call: TRBV29-1; clone_size: NA; cdr3_aa: CSVDSGQGYEQYF; cdr3_nt: TGCAGCGTTGATTCAGGACAGGGGTACGAGCAGTACTTC
j_call: TRBJ2-3; d_call: NA; v_call: TRBV2; clone_size: NA; cdr3_aa: CASRLGGDTQYF; cdr3_nt: TGTGCCAGCAGGCTTGGGGGGGATACGCAGTATTTT
j_call: TRBJ1-4; d_call: TRBD1; v_call: TRBV6-2/TRBV6-3; clone_size: NA; cdr3_aa: CASSPEPGQVTSTRPRGPNEKLFF; cdr3_nt: TGTGCCAGCAGCCCAGAGCCGGGACAGGTCACATCCACGAGACCCCGGGGTCCTAATGAAAAACTGTTTTTT
j_call: TRBJ2-2; d_call: NA; v_call: TRBV12-5; clone_size: NA; cdr3_aa: CASGLPGTGELFF; cdr3_nt: TGTGCTAGTGGTTTGCCGGGGACTGGGGAGCTGTTTTTT